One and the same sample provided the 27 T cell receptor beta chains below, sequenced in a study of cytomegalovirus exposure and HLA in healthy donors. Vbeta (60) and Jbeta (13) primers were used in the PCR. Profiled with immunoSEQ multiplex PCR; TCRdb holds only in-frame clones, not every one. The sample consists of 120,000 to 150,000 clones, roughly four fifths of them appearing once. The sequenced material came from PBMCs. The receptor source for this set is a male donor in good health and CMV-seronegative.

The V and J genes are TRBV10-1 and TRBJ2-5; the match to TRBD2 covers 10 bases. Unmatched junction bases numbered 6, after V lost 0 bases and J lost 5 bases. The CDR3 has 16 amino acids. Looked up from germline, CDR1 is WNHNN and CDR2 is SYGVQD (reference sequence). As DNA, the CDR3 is TGCGCCAGCAGTGAGTCCCAGCGGGAGGGCCGTGAGACCCAGTACTTC. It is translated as CASSESQREGRETQYF.

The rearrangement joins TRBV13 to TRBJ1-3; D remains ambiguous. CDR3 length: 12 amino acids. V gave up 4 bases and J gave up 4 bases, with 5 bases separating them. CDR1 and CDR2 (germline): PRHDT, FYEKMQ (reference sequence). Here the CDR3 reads CASSSLGNTIYF. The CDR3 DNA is TGTGCCAGCAGCTCCCTAGGAAACACCATATATTTT.

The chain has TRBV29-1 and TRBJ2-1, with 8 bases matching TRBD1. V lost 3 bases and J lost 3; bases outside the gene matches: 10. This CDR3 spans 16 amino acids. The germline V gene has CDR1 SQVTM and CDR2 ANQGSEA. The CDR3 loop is CSVDDERQGIYNEQFF. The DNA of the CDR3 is TGCAGCGTTGATGACGAGAGACAGGGGATCTACAATGAGCAGTTCTTC.

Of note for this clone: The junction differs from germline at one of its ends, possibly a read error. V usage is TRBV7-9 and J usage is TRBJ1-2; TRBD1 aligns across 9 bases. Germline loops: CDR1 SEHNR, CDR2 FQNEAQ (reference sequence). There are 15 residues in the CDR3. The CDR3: CSSSSRQGEFYGYTF. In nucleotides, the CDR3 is TGTTCCAGCAGCTCCCGACAGGGGGAATTCTATGGCTACACCTTC.

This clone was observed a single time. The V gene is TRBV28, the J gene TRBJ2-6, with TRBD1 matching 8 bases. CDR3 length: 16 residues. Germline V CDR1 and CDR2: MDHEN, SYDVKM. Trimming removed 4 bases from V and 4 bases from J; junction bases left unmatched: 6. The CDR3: CASSSGQVSGANVLTF. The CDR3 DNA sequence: TGTGCCAGCAGTTCGGGACAGGTATCGGGGGCCAACGTCCTGACTTTC.

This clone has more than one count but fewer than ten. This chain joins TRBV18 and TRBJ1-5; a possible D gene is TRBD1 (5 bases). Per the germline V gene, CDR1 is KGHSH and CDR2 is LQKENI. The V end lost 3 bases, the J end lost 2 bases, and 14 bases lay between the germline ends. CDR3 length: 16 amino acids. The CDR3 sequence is CASSPSYQGGNQPQHF. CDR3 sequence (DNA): TGTGCCAGCTCACCCTCGTATCAGGGTGGCAATCAGCCCCAGCATTTT.

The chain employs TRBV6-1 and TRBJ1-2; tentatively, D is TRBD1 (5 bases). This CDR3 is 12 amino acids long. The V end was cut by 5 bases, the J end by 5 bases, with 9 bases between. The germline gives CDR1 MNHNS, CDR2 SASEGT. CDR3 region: CASSPGFYGYTF. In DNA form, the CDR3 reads TGTGCCAGCAGTCCAGGGTTTTATGGCTACACCTTC.

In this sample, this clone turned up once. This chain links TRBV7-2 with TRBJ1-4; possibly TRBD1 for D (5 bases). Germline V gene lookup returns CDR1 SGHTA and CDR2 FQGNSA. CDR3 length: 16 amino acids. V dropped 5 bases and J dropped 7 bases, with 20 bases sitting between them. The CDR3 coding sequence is TGTGCCAGCAGCCCGGGTGGGGGGTCGGTGGGTGAAAAACTGTTTTTT. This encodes CASSPGGGSVGEKLFF. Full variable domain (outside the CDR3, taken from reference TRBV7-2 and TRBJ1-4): GAGVSQSPSNKVTEKGKDVELRCDPISGHTALYWYRQSLGQGLEFLIYFQGNSAPDKSGLPSDRFSAERTGGSVSTLTIQRTQQEDSAVYLCASSPGGGSVGEKLFFGSGTQLSVL.

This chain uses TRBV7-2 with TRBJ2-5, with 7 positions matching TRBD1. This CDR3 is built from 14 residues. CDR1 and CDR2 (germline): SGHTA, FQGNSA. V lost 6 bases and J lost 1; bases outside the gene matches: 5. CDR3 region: CASSQDRPQETQYF. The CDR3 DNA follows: TGTGCCAGCAGTCAGGACAGGCCCCAAGAGACCCAGTACTTC.

The CDR3 loop reads CASSPWEERVTTLEQYF. CDR3 sequence (DNA): TGTGCCAGCAGCCCGTGGGAGGAGCGAGTGACTACGTTGGAGCAGTACTTC. The chain joins TRBV27 to TRBJ2-5, with TRBD2 as a possible D gene (6 bases). Trimming shortened V by 6 bases and J by 11 bases, and 31 bases separated the two germline ends. The length of the CDR3 is 17 residues. Germline CDR1 MNHEY, CDR2 SMNVEV (reference sequence).

CDR3 region: CASSLSTSGVHNEQFF. CDR3 DNA: TGTGCCAGCAGTTTATCGACTAGCGGGGTACACAATGAGCAGTTCTTC. This sequence joins TRBV27 and TRBJ2-1, with 11 bases that match TRBD2. The trim removed 0 bases at V and 5 bases at J, leaving 3 bases unmatched. Per the germline V gene, CDR1 is MNHEY and CDR2 is SMNVEV (reference sequence). The CDR3 contains 16 residues.

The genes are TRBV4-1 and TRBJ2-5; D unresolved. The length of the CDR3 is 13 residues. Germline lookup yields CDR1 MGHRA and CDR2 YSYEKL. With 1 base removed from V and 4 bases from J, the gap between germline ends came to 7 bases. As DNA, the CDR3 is TGCGCCAGCAGCCAAGTACCGAGAGAGACCCAGTACTTC. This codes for CASSQVPRETQYF.

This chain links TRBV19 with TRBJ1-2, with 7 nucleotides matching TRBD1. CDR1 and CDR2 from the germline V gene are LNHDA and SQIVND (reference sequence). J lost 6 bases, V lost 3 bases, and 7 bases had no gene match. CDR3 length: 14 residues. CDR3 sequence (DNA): TGTGCCAGTAGTATTCTGACAGGGAGAGATGGCTACACCTTC. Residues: CASSILTGRDGYTF.

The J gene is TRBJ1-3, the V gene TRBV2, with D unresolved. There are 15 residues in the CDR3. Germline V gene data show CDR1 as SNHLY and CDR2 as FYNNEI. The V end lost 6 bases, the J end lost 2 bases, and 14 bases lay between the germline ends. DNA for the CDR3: TGTGCCAGCAGGACCCCTGACAAGACTGGAAACACCATATATTTT. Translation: CASRTPDKTGNTIYF.

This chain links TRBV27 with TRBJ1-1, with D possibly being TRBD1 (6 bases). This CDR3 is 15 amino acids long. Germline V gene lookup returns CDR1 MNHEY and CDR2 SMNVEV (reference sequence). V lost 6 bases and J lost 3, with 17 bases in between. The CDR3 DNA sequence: TGTGCCAGCAGCCAAGACAGGTCAGTAGACACTGAAGCTTTCTTT. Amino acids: CASSQDRSVDTEAFF.

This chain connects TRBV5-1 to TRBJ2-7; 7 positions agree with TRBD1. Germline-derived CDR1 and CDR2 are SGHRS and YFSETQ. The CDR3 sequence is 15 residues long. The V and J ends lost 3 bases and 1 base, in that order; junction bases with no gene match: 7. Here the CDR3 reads CASSWPDRSSYEQYF. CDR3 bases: TGCGCCAGCAGCTGGCCGGACAGGTCTTCCTACGAGCAGTACTTC.

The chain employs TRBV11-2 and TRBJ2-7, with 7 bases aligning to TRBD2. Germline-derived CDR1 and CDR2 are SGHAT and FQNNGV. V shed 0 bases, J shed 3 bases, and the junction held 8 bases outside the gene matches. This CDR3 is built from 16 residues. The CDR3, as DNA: TGTGCCAGCAGCTTAGAGGGGGGGAACAGAATCTACGAGCAGTACTTC. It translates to CASSLEGGNRIYEQYF.

CDR3 loop: CASSIAPTGVQPQHF. The CDR3 nucleotides read TGTGCCAGTAGTATAGCTCCGACAGGGGTTCAGCCCCAGCATTTT. The V and J genes are TRBV19 and TRBJ1-5, with 8 bases aligning to TRBD1. V was clipped by 1 base and J by 6 bases; unmatched bases: 5. Germline CDR1 is LNHDA and CDR2 is SQIVND (reference sequence). The CDR3 is 15 amino acids.

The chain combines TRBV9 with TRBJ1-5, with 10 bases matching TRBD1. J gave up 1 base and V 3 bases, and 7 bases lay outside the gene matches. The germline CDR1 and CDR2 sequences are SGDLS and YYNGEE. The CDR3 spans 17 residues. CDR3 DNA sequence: TGTGCCAGCAGCGCCGGGACAGGGGATGGGAGCAATCAGCCCCAGCATTTT. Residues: CASSAGTGDGSNQPQHF.

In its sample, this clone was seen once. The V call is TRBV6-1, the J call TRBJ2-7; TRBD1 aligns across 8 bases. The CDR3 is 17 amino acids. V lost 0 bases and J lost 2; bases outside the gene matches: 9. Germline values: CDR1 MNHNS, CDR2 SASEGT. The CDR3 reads CASSEAVPRQGTYEQYF. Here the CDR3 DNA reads TGTGCCAGCAGTGAAGCAGTTCCTAGACAGGGGACCTACGAGCAGTACTTC.

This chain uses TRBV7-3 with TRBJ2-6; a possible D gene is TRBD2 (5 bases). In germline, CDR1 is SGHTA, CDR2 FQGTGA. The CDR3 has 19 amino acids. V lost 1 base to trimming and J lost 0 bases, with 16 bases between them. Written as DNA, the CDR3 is TGTGCCAGCAGCTTAAGTTTCATGTCACGGGACTCTGGGGCCAACGTCCTGACTTTC. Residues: CASSLSFMSRDSGANVLTF. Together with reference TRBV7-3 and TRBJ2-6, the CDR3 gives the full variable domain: GAGVSQTPSNKVTEKGKYVELRCDPISGHTALYWYRQSLGQGPEFLIYFQGTGAADDSGLPNDRFFAVRPEGSVSTLKIQRTERGDSAVYLCASSLSFMSRDSGANVLTFGAGSRLTVL.

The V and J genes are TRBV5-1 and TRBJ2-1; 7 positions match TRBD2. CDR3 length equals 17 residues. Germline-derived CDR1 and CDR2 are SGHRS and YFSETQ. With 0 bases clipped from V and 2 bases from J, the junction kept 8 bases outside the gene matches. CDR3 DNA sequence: TGCGCCAGCAGCTTGGCCGGTGTAGCGGGTGCCTACAATGAGCAGTTCTTC. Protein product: CASSLAGVAGAYNEQFF.

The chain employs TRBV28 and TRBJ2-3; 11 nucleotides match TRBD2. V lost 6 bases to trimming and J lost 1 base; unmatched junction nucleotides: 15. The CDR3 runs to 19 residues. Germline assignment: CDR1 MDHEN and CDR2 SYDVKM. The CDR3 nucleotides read TGTGCCAGCAGGACCCGTATAGCGGGAGGGCCCTCAGGCACAGATACGCAGTATTTT. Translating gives CASRTRIAGGPSGTDTQYF.

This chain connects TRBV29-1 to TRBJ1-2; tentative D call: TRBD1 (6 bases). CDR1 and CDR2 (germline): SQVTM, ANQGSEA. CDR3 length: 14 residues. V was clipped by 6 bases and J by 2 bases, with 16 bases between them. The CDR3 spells CSVEGDTRNYGYTF. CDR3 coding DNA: TGCAGCGTCGAGGGGGACACCCGAAACTATGGCTACACCTTC.

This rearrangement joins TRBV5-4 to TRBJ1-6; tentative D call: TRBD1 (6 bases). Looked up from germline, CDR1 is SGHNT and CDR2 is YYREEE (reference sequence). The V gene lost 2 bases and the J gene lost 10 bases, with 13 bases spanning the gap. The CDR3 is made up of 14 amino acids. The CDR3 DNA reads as TGTGCCAGCAGCTTACAGGGTTCGGGGTCACCCCTCCACTTT. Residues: CASSLQGSGSPLHF.

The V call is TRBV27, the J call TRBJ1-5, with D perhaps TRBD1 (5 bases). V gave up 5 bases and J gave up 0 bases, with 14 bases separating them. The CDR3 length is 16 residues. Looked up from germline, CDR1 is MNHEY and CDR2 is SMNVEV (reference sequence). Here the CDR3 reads CASSPRGERSNQPQHF. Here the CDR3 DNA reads TGTGCCAGCAGTCCCCGGGGGGAGCGTAGCAATCAGCCCCAGCATTTT.

The chain's CDR3 is CASSFGFPGAQNTQYF. The CDR3 DNA follows: TGTGCCAGCAGCTTCGGTTTTCCGGGAGCTCAGAATACGCAGTATTTT. The chain is built from TRBV7-9 and TRBJ2-3, with D possibly being TRBD2 (6 bases). CDR1 SEHNR and CDR2 FQNEAQ come from the germline V gene (reference sequence). V was cut by 3 bases and J by 7 bases, with 20 bases left in between. The CDR3 runs to 16 residues.